This T cell receptor (beta chain) was captured by sequencing in a study of beta chain features in type 1 diabetes (dated by TCRdb to the late 2010s). General notes on the study: Mean age, gender distribution, total cell number and subset yield were not different between patients and healthy donors. Regulatory and stem cell-like memory subsets were isolated from only 8 patients and roughly 8 healthy donors, whereas naive and central memory subsets came from all 28 donors. In the study, recently diagnosed type 1 diabetes patients and matched healthy donors were compared on the TCRB repertoires of their sorted circulating CD4+ T cell subsets. A total of 90 million to 130 million sorted cells were examined across all samples, and a strong correlation was observed between cell number per subset and RNA yield.

All of the isolated RNA was reverse transcribed with the High Capacity cDNA Reverse Transcription Kit, so expressed TCRB transcripts were sequenced. Naive, central memory and regulatory T cell samples underwent deep immunoSEQ sequencing, averaging roughly 3.3 million total reads per sample. Sorted cells were lysed in RLT buffer and RNA was extracted with DNase-treated RNeasy Micro or Mini kits, depending on cell number. To prevent cross-contamination, every cell subset was processed on its own, while patient and healthy donor samples were processed together. The immunoSEQ multiplex PCR was used to amplify TCRB sequences from cDNA, yielding 87-bp fragments that span the CDR3 region. The amplicons were sequenced using the Illumina HiSeq platform. Per the original workflow: PCR bias was computationally corrected using synthetic template baselines, reads within Hamming distance 2 were collapsed, and singletons that could not be merged were discarded. Reads were aligned against IMGT so that V, D and J genes, CDR3 length and insertions or deletions at six rearrangement sites could be assigned. Clonotype counts were normalized to sorted cell number within each subset before computing true diversity and Gini coefficients with the tcR R package. Repertoire sharing was quantified using the overlap coefficient calculated on TCRB nucleotide sequences. TCRdb holds this immuneACCESS table with in-frame rearrangements only. Some clones are missing; in checked studies, unresolved V genes explain under half, and the rest has no known cause. Clonal size and the V and J genes are those of that table, whereas D and trimming came from the DNA. Within this sample are about 320,000 clones, with about 14% of them counted one time only. The biggest ten clones account for more than 6.5% of the sample.

A single peripheral blood draw of about 116 mL on average was collected from each donor into heparinised tubes. Using a panel that included CD45RO, CCR7, CD25, CD127, CD95 and CD27, naive, central memory, regulatory and stem cell-like memory CD4+ T cells were sorted on a BD FACSAria II. All sorted populations exceeded 98% purity. PBMCs were separated immediately by Lymphoprep density gradient centrifugation and were stained directly, without being cultured. Samples were stained and sorted in pairs, with one healthy donor and one patient per experiment, so that batch effects were minimized. The study at large found these results: Because cDNA was sequenced instead of genomic DNA, highly expressing activated cells could be over-represented, though the groups showed no difference in activation or CD3 levels. Naive, central memory and regulatory TCRB repertoires appeared more similar among patients than among healthy donors. PCR might favor shorter templates, but patient and control samples were amplified and corrected together, so any skew would affect both groups equally. In all four CD4+ subsets, TCRB CDR3 length was moderately but significantly shorter in type 1 diabetes patients. Fewer insertions and more nucleotide deletions at VDJ recombination sites were observed in patients with type 1 diabetes, implying thymic rearrangement abnormalities. Because the HLA sub-analyses included only small numbers of individuals, any influence of HLA type on TCRB rearrangement was left unresolved.

A note on this clone: The antigen it recognizes is unknown. Base-call qualities are not available, and no considerably larger clone is one nucleotide away.

A distance of 10 bases separates the germline ends of V and J, which lose 2 bases and 2 bases respectively. The germline V gene provides CDR1 LGHNA and CDR2 YNFKEQ. Spanning cysteine to phenylalanine, the CDR3 consists of 15 amino acids. Kept here is only the CDR3 DNA, which spans 45 bases and is read in frame from base 1. The chain links TRBV4-2 with TRBJ1-3; no D gene call is confident. This sequence originates from a man aged 25 to 45 in good health. What was sequenced was central memory CD4+ T cells from blood. The bases are TGTGCCAGCAGCCAATCGACAAGTACTGGAAACACCATATATTTT. It encodes CASSQSTSTGNTIYF.